Following are 22 T cell receptor beta chains from one sample sequenced in a study of cytomegalovirus exposure and HLA in healthy donors. Method: immunoSEQ multiplex PCR; TCRdb's copy keeps in-frame clones and lacks some. Here the sample spans 150,000 to 200,000 clones, approximately 86% being singletons. Specimen: PBMCs. The source of these receptors is a woman aged 18-35 years in good health and CMV-seronegative.

The V call is TRBV19, the J call TRBJ1-1; D gene unclear. This CDR3 region has 13 residues. Looked up from germline, CDR1 is LNHDA and CDR2 is SQIVND (reference sequence). V was pared by 7 bases and J by 4 bases, with 13 bases between. CDR3 residues: CASTRLAGTEAFF. DNA for the CDR3: TGTGCCAGTACAAGGCTAGCGGGCACTGAAGCTTTCTTT.

The CDR3 DNA follows: TGTGCTAGTGGTTTTGTACAGGCTAACACTGAAGCTTTCTTT. Protein product: CASGFVQANTEAFF. The chain couples TRBV12-5 to TRBJ1-1; D possibly corresponds to TRBD1 (5 bases). Per germline, CDR1 LGHNT and CDR2 FRNRAP. The CDR3 covers 14 residues. V lost 3 bases, J lost 2 bases, and 10 bases lay in between.

The chain employs TRBV23-1 and TRBJ2-4; D call uncertain. Being an ORF, TRBV23-1 has a function that is uncertain. CDR3 length: 14 residues. With 4 bases removed from V and 8 bases from J, the gap between germline ends came to 15 bases. In DNA, the CDR3 is TGCGCCAGCAGTCTCGATGCTAGTTGTGACATTCAGTACTTC. Protein: CASSLDASCDIQYF.

The chain has TRBV10-3 and TRBJ1-1; D possibly corresponds to TRBD1 (5 bases). Germline V CDR1 and CDR2: ENHRY, SYGVKD. The V end lost 0 bases, the J end lost 3 bases, and 20 bases lay between the germline ends. The CDR3 has 18 residues. This CDR3 reads CAISESHPLQVTYTEAFF. In DNA form, the CDR3 reads TGTGCCATCAGTGAGTCACACCCCCTACAGGTGACTTACACTGAAGCTTTCTTT.

The V and J genes are TRBV7-9 and TRBJ2-7, with D possibly matching TRBD1 (6 bases). The germline V and J ends were trimmed by 2 bases and 1 base, with 15 bases remaining between them. The CDR3 consists of 16 residues. Looked up from germline, CDR1 is SEHNR and CDR2 is FQNEAQ (reference sequence). CDR3 DNA: TGTGCCAGCAGCTTATATTACGGGGACACATCCTACGAGCAGTACTTC. Translated, it gives CASSLYYGDTSYEQYF.

This chain uses TRBV4-3 with TRBJ2-7; D uncertain. Between the trimmed V and J ends, which lost 5 bases and 3 bases, there was a span of 11 bases. Germline values: CDR1 LGHNA, CDR2 YSLEER. The CDR3 covers 13 residues. This chain's CDR3 is CASSESGSYEQYF. CDR3 DNA sequence: TGCGCCAGCAGCGAGTCAGGCAGCTACGAGCAGTACTTC.

The chain has TRBV2 and TRBJ2-5; 7 positions match TRBD2. Per germline, CDR1 SNHLY and CDR2 FYNNEI. The CDR3 length is 14 residues. V dropped 6 bases and J dropped 2; count of bases not matched to a gene: 6. The CDR3 protein is CASRGGVIQETQYF. The CDR3, as DNA: TGTGCCAGCAGGGGGGGGGTAATACAAGAGACCCAGTACTTC.

The rearrangement joins TRBV10-1 to TRBJ1-1, with D perhaps TRBD1 (5 bases). This CDR3 region has 16 residues. Per the germline V gene, CDR1 is WNHNN and CDR2 is SYGVQD (reference sequence). The V end lost 7 bases, the J end lost 3 bases, and 21 bases lay between the germline ends. The CDR3 protein is CASMKLIRAVDTEAFF. As DNA, the CDR3 is TGCGCCAGCATGAAATTGATCAGGGCTGTAGACACTGAAGCTTTCTTT.

This sequence joins TRBV10-2 and TRBJ2-1; D is unclear. Germline V CDR1 and CDR2: WSHSY, SAAADI. V lost 2 bases and J 13 bases, leaving 12 bases between the germline ends. The CDR3 extends over 12 amino acids. The CDR3 here is CASSELSIDQFF. The CDR3 nucleotides are TGCGCCAGCAGTGAGCTTAGCATAGACCAGTTCTTC.

The genes are TRBV6-4 and TRBJ2-3; 7 nucleotides align to TRBD1. This CDR3 comprises 15 residues. Germline CDR1 is MRHNA and CDR2 is SNTAGT. V lost 4 bases to trimming and J lost 0 bases; unmatched junction nucleotides: 4. The CDR3 bases are TGTGCCAGCAGTGCCGGGGACAGCAGCACAGATACGCAGTATTTT. Translation: CASSAGDSSTDTQYF.

The chain links TRBV15 to TRBJ2-7; a possible D gene is TRBD2 (7 bases). There are 15 residues in the CDR3. Trimming stripped 8 bases from V and 2 bases from J, with 19 bases between. Germline values: CDR1 LNHNV, CDR2 YYDKDF (reference sequence). The CDR3 region is CATASWGGPTYEQYF. CDR3 DNA sequence: TGTGCCACCGCAAGTTGGGGGGGCCCAACCTACGAGCAGTACTTC.

The genes are TRBV11-2 and TRBJ1-5, with D uncertain. The V end lost 6 bases, the J end lost 2 bases, and 17 bases lay between the germline ends. Germline values: CDR1 SGHAT, CDR2 FQNNGV. The CDR3 spans 16 residues. CDR3 nucleotide sequence: TGTGCCAGCAGTTCCGATGGAGGGAGGCGCAATCAGCCCCAGCATTTT. As protein: CASSSDGGRRNQPQHF.

The chain employs TRBV29-1 and TRBJ2-7, with 7 bases aligning to TRBD1. Germline-derived CDR1 and CDR2 are SQVTM and ANQGSEA. The CDR3 is made up of 14 amino acids. V trimming: 6 bases; J trimming: 2 bases; junction bases outside the gene matches: 10. DNA of the CDR3: TGCAGCGTCGTACCAGGGACAGCTACCTACGAGCAGTACTTC. This encodes CSVVPGTATYEQYF.

V gene TRBV21-1 combines with J gene TRBJ2-2; the table calls TRBD2, which could not be checked here. TRBV21-1 corresponds to a pseudogene. The CDR3 is made up of 18 amino acids. The CDR3 sequence is CASSITHRAGGMPGELFF. CDR3 bases: TGTGCCAGCAGCATTACCCACCGAGCGGGAGGGATGCCCGGGGAGCTGTTTTTT.

The genes are TRBV7-2 and TRBJ1-4, with D tentatively TRBD1 (6 bases). The CDR3 is 15 amino acids. In germline, CDR1 is SGHTA, CDR2 FQGNSA. Trimming cost V 5 bases and J 3 bases, with 13 bases left between them. The CDR3 sequence: CASSRQEGANEKLFF. The DNA of the CDR3 is TGTGCCAGCAGCCGACAGGAAGGGGCTAATGAAAAACTGTTTTTT.

The chain is built from TRBV6-5 and TRBJ2-7; 7 nucleotides agree with TRBD1. J lost 4 bases, V lost 1 base, and 4 bases had no gene match. Germline CDR1 and CDR2: MNHEY and SVGAGI. CDR3 size: 14 residues. The CDR3 bases are TGTGCCAGCAGTTACTGGGACAGACCTTACGAGCAGTACTTC. Its protein product is CASSYWDRPYEQYF.

The chain couples TRBV7-9 to TRBJ1-1; D is unresolved. CDR3 length: 13 residues. Germline V gene lookup returns CDR1 SEHNR and CDR2 FQNEAQ (reference sequence). The V end lost 5 bases, the J end lost 1 base, and 8 bases lay between the germline ends. The CDR3 nucleotides are TGTGCCAGCAGCCGAACAGCGAACACTGAAGCTTTCTTT. Protein: CASSRTANTEAFF.

This clone was counted a single time. V and J are TRBV27 and TRBJ2-3, with 7 bases aligning to TRBD1. The CDR3 has 16 residues. The germline V gene encodes CDR1 MNHEY and CDR2 SMNVEV (reference sequence). V shed 5 bases, J shed 3 bases, and the junction held 11 bases outside the gene matches. The CDR3 bases are TGTGCCAGCAGTGCGACCGAGAGACAGGGTACAGATACGCAGTATTTT. It yields the protein CASSATERQGTDTQYF.

This CDR3 reads CASGLPSRSFEAFF. The CDR3 bases are TGTGCTAGTGGTTTGCCTTCCAGGTCCTTCGAAGCTTTCTTT. The chain joins TRBV12-5 to TRBJ1-1; D is unresolved. The germline V gene encodes CDR1 LGHNT and CDR2 FRNRAP. The CDR3 is 14 amino acids. V was cut by 2 bases and J by 8 bases, with 15 bases left in between.

The chain recombines TRBV14 with TRBJ2-7; tentatively, D is TRBD1 (6 bases). The CDR3 has 14 amino acids. The germline V gene has CDR1 SGHDN and CDR2 FVKESK. Trimming stripped 3 bases from V and 3 bases from J, with 12 bases between. The CDR3 nucleotides read TGTGCCAGCAGCCATGGGTTAGGGGGCTACGAGCAGTACTTC. This codes for CASSHGLGGYEQYF. Using reference TRBV14 and TRBJ2-7 for the parts outside the CDR3, the full variable domain is EAGVTQFPSHSVIEKGQTVTLRCDPISGHDNLYWYRRVMGKEIKFLLHFVKESKQDESGMPNNRFLAERTGGTYSTLKVQPAELEDSGVYFCASSHGLGGYEQYFGPGTRLTVT.

This chain uses TRBV5-8 with TRBJ2-1; TRBD2 is a possible D gene (5 bases). This CDR3 is 14 amino acids long. CDR1 is SGHTS and CDR2 is YDEGEE in the germline V gene. V dropped 4 bases and J dropped 3 bases, with 11 bases sitting between them. CDR3 residues: CASSERTDYNEQFF. CDR3 coding DNA: TGTGCCAGCAGCGAGCGGACGGACTACAATGAGCAGTTCTTC.

Here the CDR3 DNA reads TGTGCCAGTAGGATCGGGGGGGCTAATGGCTACACCTTC. Its translation: CASRIGGANGYTF. V usage is TRBV19 and J usage is TRBJ1-2; D might be TRBD1 (6 bases). The CDR3 runs to 13 residues. V lost 6 bases and J 6 bases, leaving 14 bases between the germline ends. The germline V gene encodes CDR1 LNHDA and CDR2 SQIVND (reference sequence).